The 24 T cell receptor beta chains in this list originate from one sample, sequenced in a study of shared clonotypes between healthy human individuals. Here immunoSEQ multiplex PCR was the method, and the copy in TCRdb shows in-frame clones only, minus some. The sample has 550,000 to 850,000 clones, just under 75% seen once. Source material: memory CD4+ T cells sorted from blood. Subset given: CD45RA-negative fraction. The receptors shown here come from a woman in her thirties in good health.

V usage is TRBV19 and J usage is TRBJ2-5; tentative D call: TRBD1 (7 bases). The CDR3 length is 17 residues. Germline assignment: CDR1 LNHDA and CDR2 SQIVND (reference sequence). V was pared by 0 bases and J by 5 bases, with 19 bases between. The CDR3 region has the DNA TGTGCCAGTAGTATAGATCGTACCCAGGGGGGTTTCGAGACCCAGTACTTC. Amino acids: CASSIDRTQGGFETQYF.

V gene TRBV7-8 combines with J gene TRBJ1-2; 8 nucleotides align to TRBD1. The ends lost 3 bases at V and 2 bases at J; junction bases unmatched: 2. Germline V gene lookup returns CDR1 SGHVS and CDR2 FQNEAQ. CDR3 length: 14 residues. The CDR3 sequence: CASSFAGGNYGYTF. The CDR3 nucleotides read TGTGCCAGCAGCTTTGCAGGGGGCAACTATGGCTACACCTTC.

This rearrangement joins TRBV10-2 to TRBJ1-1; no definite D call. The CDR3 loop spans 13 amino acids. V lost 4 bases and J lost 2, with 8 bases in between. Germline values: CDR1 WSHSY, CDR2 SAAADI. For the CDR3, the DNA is TGCGCCAGCAGTGCGAGAAGTAACACTGAAGCTTTCTTT. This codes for CASSARSNTEAFF.

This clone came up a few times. The CDR3 nucleotides read TGTGCCAGCAGCAACCCCTCGGGGGGGGAACCTAACTATGGCTACACCTTC. Its protein product is CASSNPSGGEPNYGYTF. The chain links TRBV7-2 to TRBJ1-2; TRBD1 is a possible D gene (5 bases). CDR3 length: 17 residues. Trimming removed 5 bases from V and 0 bases from J, with 19 bases in between. CDR1 and CDR2 (germline): SGHTA, FQGNSA.

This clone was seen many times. In DNA form, the CDR3 reads TGTGCCAGCACCCGTTTGCTTAATGCAGGCGGCACCGGGGAGCTGTTTTTT. This encodes CASTRLLNAGGTGELFF. The chain recombines TRBV6-8 with TRBJ2-2; D unresolved. Trimming took off 7 bases at V and 4 bases at J, with 22 bases between the two ends. CDR1 is MNHGY, CDR2 SAAAGT, per germline. The CDR3 runs to 17 residues.

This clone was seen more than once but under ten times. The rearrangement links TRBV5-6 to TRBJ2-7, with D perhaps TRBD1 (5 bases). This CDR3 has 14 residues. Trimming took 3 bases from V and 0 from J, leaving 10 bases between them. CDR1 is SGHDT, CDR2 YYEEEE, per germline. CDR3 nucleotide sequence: TGTGCCAGCAGCTCGTACAGGAGCTCCTACGAGCAGTACTTC. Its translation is CASSSYRSSYEQYF.

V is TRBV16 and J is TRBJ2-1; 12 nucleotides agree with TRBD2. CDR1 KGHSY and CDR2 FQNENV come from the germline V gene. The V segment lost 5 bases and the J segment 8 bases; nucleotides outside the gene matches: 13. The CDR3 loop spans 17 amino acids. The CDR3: CASSESPGTSGYDEQFF. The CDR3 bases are TGTGCCAGCAGCGAGAGCCCCGGGACTAGCGGGTACGATGAGCAGTTCTTC.

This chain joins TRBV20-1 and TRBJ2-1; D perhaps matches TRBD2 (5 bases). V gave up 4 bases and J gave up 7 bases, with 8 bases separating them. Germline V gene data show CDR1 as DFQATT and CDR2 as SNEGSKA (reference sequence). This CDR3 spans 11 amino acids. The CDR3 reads CSATSGNEQFF. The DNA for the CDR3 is TGCAGTGCTACCTCGGGGAATGAGCAGTTCTTC.

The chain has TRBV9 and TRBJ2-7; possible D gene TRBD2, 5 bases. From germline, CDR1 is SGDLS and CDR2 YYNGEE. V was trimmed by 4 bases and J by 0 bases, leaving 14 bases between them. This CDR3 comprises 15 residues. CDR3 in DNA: TGTGCCAGCAGCCCCGGGGATTGGAGCTCCTACGAGCAGTACTTC. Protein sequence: CASSPGDWSSYEQYF. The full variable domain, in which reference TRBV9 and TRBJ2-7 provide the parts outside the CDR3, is DSGVTQTPKHLITATGQRVTLRCSPRSGDLSVYWYQQSLDQGLQFLIQYYNGEERAKGNILERFSAQQFPDLHSELNLSSLELGDSALYFCASSPGDWSSYEQYFGPGTRLTVT.

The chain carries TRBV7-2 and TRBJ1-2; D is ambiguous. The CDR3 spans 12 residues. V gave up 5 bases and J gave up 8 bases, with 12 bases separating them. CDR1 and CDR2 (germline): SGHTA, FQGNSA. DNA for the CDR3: TGTGCCAGCAGCCAAGAAACCCCCGGCTACACCTTC. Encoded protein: CASSQETPGYTF.

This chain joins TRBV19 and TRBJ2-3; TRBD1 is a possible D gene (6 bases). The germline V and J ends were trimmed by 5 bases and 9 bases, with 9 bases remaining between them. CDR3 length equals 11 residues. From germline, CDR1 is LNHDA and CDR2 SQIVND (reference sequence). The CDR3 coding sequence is TGTGCCAGTAGTCCCGGACAGACGCAGTATTTT. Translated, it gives CASSPGQTQYF. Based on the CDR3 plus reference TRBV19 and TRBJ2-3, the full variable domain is DGGITQSPKYLFRKEGQNVTLSCEQNLNHDAMYWYRQDPGQGLRLIYYSQIVNDFQKGDIAEGYSVSREKKESFPLTVTSAQKNPTAFYLCASSPGQTQYFGPGTRLTVL.

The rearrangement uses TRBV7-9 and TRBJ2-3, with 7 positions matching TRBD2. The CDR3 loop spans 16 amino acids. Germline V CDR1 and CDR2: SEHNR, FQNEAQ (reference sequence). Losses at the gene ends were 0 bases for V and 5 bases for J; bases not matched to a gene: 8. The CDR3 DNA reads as TGTGCCAGCAGCTTAGCAGAGGGAGGGCCCGGAGATACGCAGTATTTT. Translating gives CASSLAEGGPGDTQYF.

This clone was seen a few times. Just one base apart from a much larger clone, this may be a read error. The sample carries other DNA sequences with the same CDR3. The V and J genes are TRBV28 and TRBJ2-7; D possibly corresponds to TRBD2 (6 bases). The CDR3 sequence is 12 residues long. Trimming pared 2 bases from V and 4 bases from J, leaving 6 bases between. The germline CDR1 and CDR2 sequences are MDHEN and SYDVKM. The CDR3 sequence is CASSLAGYEQYF. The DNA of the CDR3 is TGTGCCAGCAGTTTAGCGGGGTACGAGCAGTACTTC.

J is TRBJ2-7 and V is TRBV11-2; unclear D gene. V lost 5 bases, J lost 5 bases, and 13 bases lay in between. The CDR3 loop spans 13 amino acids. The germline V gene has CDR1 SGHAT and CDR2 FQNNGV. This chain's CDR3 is CASSNSLGNEQYF. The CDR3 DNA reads TGTGCCAGCAGCAACAGCCTAGGAAACGAGCAGTACTTC.

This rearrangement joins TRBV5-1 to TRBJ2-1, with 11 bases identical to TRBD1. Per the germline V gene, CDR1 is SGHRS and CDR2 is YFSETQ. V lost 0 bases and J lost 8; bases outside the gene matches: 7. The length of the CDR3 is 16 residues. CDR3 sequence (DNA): TGCGCCAGCAGCTTGGCTTGGACAGGGGGCATCTATGAGCAGTTCTTC. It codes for CASSLAWTGGIYEQFF. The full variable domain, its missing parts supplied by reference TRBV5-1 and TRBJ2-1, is KAGVTQTPRYLIKTRGQQVTLSCSPISGHRSVSWYQQTPGQGLQFLFEYFSETQRNKGNFPGRFSGRQFSNSRSEMNVSTLELGDSALYLCASSLAWTGGIYEQFFGPGTRLTVL.

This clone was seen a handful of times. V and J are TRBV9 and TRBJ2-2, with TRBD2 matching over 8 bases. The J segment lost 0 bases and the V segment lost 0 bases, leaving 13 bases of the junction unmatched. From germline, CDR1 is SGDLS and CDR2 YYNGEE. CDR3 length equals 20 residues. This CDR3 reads CASSVVYLAGAPANTGELFF. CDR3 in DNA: TGTGCCAGCAGCGTAGTCTACCTAGCGGGCGCACCGGCGAACACCGGGGAGCTGTTTTTT. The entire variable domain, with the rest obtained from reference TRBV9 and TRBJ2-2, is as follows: DSGVTQTPKHLITATGQRVTLRCSPRSGDLSVYWYQQSLDQGLQFLIQYYNGEERAKGNILERFSAQQFPDLHSELNLSSLELGDSALYFCASSVVYLAGAPANTGELFFGEGSRLTVL.

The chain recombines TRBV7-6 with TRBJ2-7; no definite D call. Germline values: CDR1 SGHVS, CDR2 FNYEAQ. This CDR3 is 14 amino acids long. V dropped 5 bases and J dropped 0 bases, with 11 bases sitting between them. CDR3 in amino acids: CASSPRLTSYEQYF. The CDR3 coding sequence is TGTGCCAGCAGCCCGCGACTGACCTCCTACGAGCAGTACTTC.

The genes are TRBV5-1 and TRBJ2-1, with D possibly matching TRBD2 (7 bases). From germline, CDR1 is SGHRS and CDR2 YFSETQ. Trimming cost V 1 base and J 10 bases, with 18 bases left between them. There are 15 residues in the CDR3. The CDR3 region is CASSLTRGGEKEQFF. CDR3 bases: TGCGCCAGCAGCTTGACAAGGGGGGGAGAAAAGGAGCAGTTCTTC.

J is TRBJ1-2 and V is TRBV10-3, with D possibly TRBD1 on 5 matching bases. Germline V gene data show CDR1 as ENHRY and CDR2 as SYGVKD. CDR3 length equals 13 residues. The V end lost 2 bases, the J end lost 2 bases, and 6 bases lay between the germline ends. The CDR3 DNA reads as TGTGCCATCAGTGAGAGGGGAAACTATGGCTACACCTTC. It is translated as CAISERGNYGYTF.

The CDR3 DNA reads TGTGCCAGTGAAGGAACCCTCTCTGGAAACACCATATATTTT. This gives the protein CASEGTLSGNTIYF. J is TRBJ1-3 and V is TRBV2; no firm D call. With 9 bases removed from V and 0 bases from J, the gap between germline ends came to 12 bases. This CDR3 is 14 amino acids long. Germline V CDR1 and CDR2: SNHLY, FYNNEI.

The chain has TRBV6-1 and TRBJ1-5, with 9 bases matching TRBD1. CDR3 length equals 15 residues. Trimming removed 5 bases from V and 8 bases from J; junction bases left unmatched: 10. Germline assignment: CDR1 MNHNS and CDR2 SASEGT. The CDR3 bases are TGTGCCAGCAGTCTTAACCCGGGACAGGGTGAGCCCCAGCATTTT. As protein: CASSLNPGQGEPQHF.

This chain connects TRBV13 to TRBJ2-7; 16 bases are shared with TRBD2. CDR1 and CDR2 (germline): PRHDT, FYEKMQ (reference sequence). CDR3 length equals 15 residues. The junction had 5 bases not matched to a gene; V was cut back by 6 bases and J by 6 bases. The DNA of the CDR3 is TGTGCCAGCAGTACCGGGACTAGCGGGAGGGGCGAGCAGTACTTC. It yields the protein CASSTGTSGRGEQYF.

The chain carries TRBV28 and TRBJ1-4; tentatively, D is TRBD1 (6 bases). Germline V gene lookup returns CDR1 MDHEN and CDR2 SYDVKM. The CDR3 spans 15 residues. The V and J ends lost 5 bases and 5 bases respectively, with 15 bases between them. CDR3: CASSIPLGQNEKLFF. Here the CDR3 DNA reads TGTGCCAGCAGTATACCTCTCGGACAGAATGAAAAACTGTTTTTT.

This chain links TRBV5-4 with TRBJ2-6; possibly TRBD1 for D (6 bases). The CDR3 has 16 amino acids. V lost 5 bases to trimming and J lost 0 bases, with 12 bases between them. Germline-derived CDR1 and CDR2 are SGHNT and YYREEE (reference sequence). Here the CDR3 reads CASRQGTTSGANVLTF. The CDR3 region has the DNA TGTGCCAGCAGGCAGGGGACCACCTCTGGGGCCAACGTCCTGACTTTC.